These 31 T cell receptor beta chains share one sample of origin, sequenced in a study of CD8 T cells in ankylosing spondylitis. General observations from the study: Characteristic, it appeared, of ankylosing spondylitis blood was a TCR beta motif of roughly 8 highly homologous variants.

For these receptors, no antigen is known. MiXCR, run by TCRdb on the 5' RACE reads, gives a single entry per CDR3 protein. The sample has 700,000 to 850,000 distinct CDR3 sequences, approximately 10% seen once. The specimen was blood, either unsorted or a sorted T cell fraction (not recorded which). These receptors came from a male donor with ankylosing spondylitis.

Turning to this clonotype: A much larger clone sits a single nucleotide away, making a read error possible. This chain uses TRBV7-9 with TRBJ1-1; D might be TRBD1 (5 bases). Trimming removed 5 bases at V and 5 bases at J, with 9 bases between. The CDR3 is made up of 12 amino acids. CDR1 and CDR2 from the germline V gene are SEHNR and FQNEAQ (reference sequence). CDR3 nucleotides: TGTGCCAGCAGCCCACAGGTTACTGAAGCTTTCTTT. Translated, it gives CASSPQVTEAFF. The whole variable domain, filled in from reference TRBV7-9 and TRBJ1-1, reads DTGVSQNPRHKITKRGQNVTFRCDPISEHNRLYWYRQTLGQGPEFLTYFQNEAQLEKSRLLSDRFSAERPKGSFSTLEIQRTEQGDSAMYLCASSPQVTEAFFGQGTRLTVV.

The chain links TRBV2 to TRBJ2-1, with unresolved D. Germline lookup yields CDR1 SNHLY and CDR2 FYNNEI. The V gene lost 4 bases and the J gene lost 12 bases, with 10 bases spanning the gap. There are 11 residues in the CDR3. The CDR3, as DNA: TGTGCCAGCAGTGCTTCTTTTGGGCAGTTCTTC. This codes for CASSASFGQFF.

The chain carries TRBV20-1 and TRBJ2-1, with a weak D call TRBD2 (5 bases). CDR1 and CDR2 from the germline V gene are DFQATT and SNEGSKA (reference sequence). CDR3 length equals 12 residues. V gave up 1 base and J gave up 13 bases, with 14 bases separating them. CDR3 loop: CSARADYLGQFF. The CDR3 nucleotides read TGCAGTGCTAGAGCAGACTATCTGGGCCAGTTCTTC.

This clonotype has more than one count but fewer than ten. The chain carries TRBV4-2 and TRBJ2-5; D is undetermined. Trimming shortened V by 0 bases and J by 0 bases, and 5 bases separated the two germline ends. Germline V CDR1 and CDR2: LGHNA, YNFKEQ. The CDR3 runs to 14 residues. CDR3 protein: CASSQDGDQETQYF. CDR3 sequence (DNA): TGTGCCAGCAGCCAAGATGGCGACCAAGAGACCCAGTACTTC.

This clonotype occurred a few times. The chain couples TRBV27 to TRBJ2-7; D is ambiguous. Germline-derived CDR1 and CDR2 are MNHEY and SMNVEV (reference sequence). This CDR3 contains 14 residues. Trimming removed 0 bases at V and 3 bases at J, with 9 bases between. CDR3 region: CASSLSIMNYEQYF. The CDR3 nucleotides read TGTGCCAGCAGTTTATCGATTATGAACTACGAGCAGTACTTC.

This clonotype appeared a few times. J is TRBJ1-3 and V is TRBV7-9; possibly TRBD1 for D (5 bases). The CDR3 contains 16 residues. The germline V gene encodes CDR1 SEHNR and CDR2 FQNEAQ (reference sequence). Trimming removed 2 bases at V and 0 bases at J, with 11 bases between. CDR3 in amino acids: CASSLRRGSSGNTIYF. The CDR3 nucleotides read TGTGCCAGCAGCTTACGGCGGGGGAGCTCTGGAAACACCATATATTTT.

The chain is built from TRBV20-1 and TRBJ2-7, with 8 bases identical to TRBD1. CDR3 length equals 13 residues. V was pared by 4 bases and J by 2 bases, with 4 bases of the junction left unmatched. The germline V gene encodes CDR1 DFQATT and CDR2 SNEGSKA (reference sequence). The CDR3 coding sequence is TGCAGTGCTAAGACAGGGGTGGCCTACGAGCAGTACTTC. Its protein product is CSAKTGVAYEQYF.

This rearrangement joins TRBV20-1 to TRBJ1-1; TRBD1 is a possible D gene (5 bases). Per germline, CDR1 DFQATT and CDR2 SNEGSKA (reference sequence). This CDR3 is 14 amino acids long. Deletions cut 4 bases from V and 6 bases from J, with 18 bases between. CDR3 sequence reads: CSANYFGARAEAFF. Written as DNA, the CDR3 is TGCAGTGCTAACTACTTCGGGGCCCGGGCTGAAGCTTTCTTT.

This clonotype was detected many times. V is TRBV10-3 and J is TRBJ2-5, with 11 bases aligning to TRBD1. J was trimmed by 5 bases and V by 0 bases; bases with no gene match: 2. Germline CDR1 is ENHRY and CDR2 is SYGVKD. The CDR3 covers 15 residues. The CDR3 loop is CAISESGQGAETQYF. Here the CDR3 DNA reads TGTGCCATCAGTGAGTCCGGACAGGGGGCGGAGACCCAGTACTTC.

The chain uses TRBV29-1 and TRBJ2-7, with 8 bases that match TRBD2. V was pared by 4 bases and J by 6 bases, with 14 bases of the junction left unmatched. The CDR3 contains 15 residues. CDR1 is SQVTM and CDR2 is ANQGSEA in the germline V gene. In DNA, the CDR3 is TGCAGCGTTGCTTTTCGGGTTCGGAGCGGGAGCGAGCAGTACTTC. This encodes CSVAFRVRSGSEQYF.

The rearrangement joins TRBV20-1 to TRBJ2-7; D possibly corresponds to TRBD2 (5 bases). This CDR3 region has 12 residues. Germline CDR1 reads DFQATT; CDR2 reads SNEGSKA (reference sequence). Trimming stripped 1 base from V and 4 bases from J, with 8 bases between. CDR3 loop: CSARAGSYEQYF. For the CDR3, the DNA is TGCAGTGCTAGAGCGGGATCGTACGAGCAGTACTTC.

The chain carries TRBV29-1 and TRBJ1-1; D gene uncertain. The length of the CDR3 is 13 residues. The V end was cut by 6 bases, the J end by 0 bases, with 11 bases between. CDR1 and CDR2 (germline): SQVTM, ANQGSEA. CDR3 sequence reads: CSVNSYMNTEAFF. DNA of the CDR3: TGCAGCGTGAATTCCTACATGAACACTGAAGCTTTCTTT. Using reference TRBV29-1 and TRBJ1-1 for the parts outside the CDR3, the full variable domain is SAVISQKPSRDICQRGTSLTIQCQVDSQVTMMFWYRQQPGQSLTLIATANQGSEATYESGFVIDKFPISRPNLTFSTLTVSNMSPEDSSIYLCSVNSYMNTEAFFGQGTRLTVV.

In this sample, this clonotype turned up a few times. The rearrangement links TRBV4-2 to TRBJ2-5; 12 nucleotides match TRBD2. The J segment lost 5 bases and the V segment lost 1 base, leaving 11 bases of the junction unmatched. There are 18 residues in the CDR3. Germline CDR1 and CDR2: LGHNA and YNFKEQ. The CDR3 bases are TGTGCCAGCAGCCAAGGGGGCCTACTAGCGGGAGGCGGTGAGACCCAGTACTTC. It specifies CASSQGGLLAGGGETQYF.

This clonotype appeared a few times. The CDR3 sequence: CASSSPGAQTDTQYF. The CDR3 DNA reads as TGTGCCAGCAGCTCTCCCGGGGCCCAGACAGATACGCAGTATTTT. The J gene is TRBJ2-3, the V gene TRBV5-6, with D perhaps assigned TRBD1 or TRBD2 (5 bases each). V was clipped by 3 bases and J by 3 bases, with 14 bases between them. This CDR3 has 15 residues. In germline, CDR1 is SGHDT, CDR2 YYEEEE.

This clonotype showed up just a few times. J is TRBJ2-3 and V is TRBV20-1, with D possibly being TRBD1 (6 bases). This CDR3 contains 14 residues. V was shortened by 5 bases and J by 2 bases, with 14 bases between the two germline ends. From germline, CDR1 is DFQATT and CDR2 SNEGSKA (reference sequence). The CDR3 loop is CSAGGAVYTDTQYF. CDR3 DNA sequence: TGCAGTGCTGGGGGCGCAGTATACACAGATACGCAGTATTTT.

The chain couples TRBV6-2 or TRBV6-3 to TRBJ2-7; maybe TRBD2 (6 bases). CDR1 is MNHEY, CDR2 SVGEGT, per germline. The CDR3 runs 12 residues. Trimming left V 11 bases short and J 5 bases short, with 16 bases between. The CDR3 DNA sequence: TGTGCCCTAGGGGACGGGAGAGACGAGCAGTACTTC. This gives the protein CALGDGRDEQYF.

This clonotype appeared a few times. The chain combines TRBV7-9 with TRBJ2-7; the match to TRBD2 covers 7 bases. CDR1 SEHNR and CDR2 FQNEAQ come from the germline V gene (reference sequence). V was clipped by 8 bases and J by 7 bases; unmatched bases: 14. The CDR3 totals 14 residues. The CDR3 region has the DNA TGTGCCAGCCGAGATAGTAGCGGGTTGATGGAGCAGTACTTC. As protein: CASRDSSGLMEQYF.

The chain links TRBV5-5 to TRBJ2-7; possible D gene TRBD2, 5 bases. CDR1 is SGHKS and CDR2 is YYEKEE in the germline V gene (reference sequence). CDR3 length equals 16 residues. Trimming removed 6 bases at V and 2 bases at J, with 21 bases between. CDR3 in DNA: TGTGCCAGCACCCGAGAGGGCCGGTCATATACCTACGAGCAGTACTTC. It codes for CASTREGRSYTYEQYF.

The chain employs TRBV5-5 and TRBJ1-4; D gene unclear. The CDR3 runs 13 residues. Germline V gene sequence: CDR1 SGHKS, CDR2 YYEKEE (reference sequence). V lost 4 bases and J 8 bases, leaving 12 bases between the germline ends. Here the CDR3 DNA reads TGTGCCAGCAGCCCGCACGGGGTCGAAAAACTGTTTTTT. This gives the protein CASSPHGVEKLFF.

This clonotype was seen a handful of times. The V call is TRBV7-2, the J call TRBJ1-5; D is perhaps TRBD1 (6 bases). The CDR3 has 16 amino acids. The ends were cut back, 5 bases at V and 2 bases at J, with 16 bases in the middle. Germline-derived CDR1 and CDR2 are SGHTA and FQGNSA. The chain's CDR3 is CASSINRVFGNQPQHF. As DNA, the CDR3 is TGTGCCAGCAGCATAAACAGGGTGTTTGGCAATCAGCCCCAGCATTTT.

This sequence joins TRBV6-1 and TRBJ2-5, with D possibly being TRBD2 (5 bases). Germline CDR1 reads MNHNS; CDR2 reads SASEGT. With 3 bases removed from V and 4 bases from J, the gap between germline ends came to 6 bases. The CDR3 is made up of 12 amino acids. In DNA, the CDR3 is TGTGCCAGCAGTGATGGAGGAGAGACCCAGTACTTC. The encoded protein is CASSDGGETQYF.

In this sample, this clonotype turned up a few times. This chain links TRBV28 with TRBJ1-3, with D maybe TRBD1 (6 bases). Germline assignment: CDR1 MDHEN and CDR2 SYDVKM. The CDR3 has 12 amino acids. Trimming left V 11 bases short and J 3 bases short, with 11 bases between. The CDR3 sequence: CAHTRGGNTIYF. CDR3 nucleotide sequence: TGTGCCCACACCAGGGGTGGAAACACCATATATTTT.

The V call is TRBV10-3, the J call TRBJ2-7; D is possibly TRBD2 (5 bases). Trimming left V 6 bases short and J 0 bases short, with 9 bases between. CDR1 and CDR2 from the germline V gene are ENHRY and SYGVKD. The CDR3 totals 13 residues. DNA for the CDR3: TGTGCCATCAGAGCGGTAAGCTCCTACGAGCAGTACTTC. This encodes CAIRAVSSYEQYF.

This clonotype appeared many times. This chain links TRBV4-3 with TRBJ2-7, with a possible D match to TRBD2 (5 bases). The CDR3 runs to 13 residues. V lost 4 bases, J lost 4 bases, and 11 bases lay in between. From germline, CDR1 is LGHNA and CDR2 YSLEER. DNA for the CDR3: TGCGCCAGCAGCCCACTAGTCGGGTACGAGCAGTACTTC. Translation: CASSPLVGYEQYF.

This clonotype was seen a few times. This rearrangement joins TRBV24-1 to TRBJ2-1; D gene unclear. The V end was cut by 3 bases, the J end by 10 bases, with 15 bases between. Germline-derived CDR1 and CDR2 are KGHDR and SFDVKD. CDR3 length equals 14 residues. The CDR3: CATSDQFATREQFF. CDR3 coding DNA: TGTGCCACCAGTGATCAATTCGCGACCCGGGAGCAGTTCTTC.

The rearrangement uses TRBV18 and TRBJ2-7; 10 bases fit TRBD1. The germline CDR1 and CDR2 sequences are KGHSH and LQKENI. V lost 3 bases to trimming and J lost 2 bases; unmatched junction nucleotides: 7. The CDR3 is 16 amino acids. CDR3 in amino acids: CASSPRGQGTTYEQYF. CDR3 nucleotides: TGTGCCAGCTCACCGAGGGGACAGGGGACGACCTACGAGCAGTACTTC.

Only a few counts were recorded for this clonotype. The chain uses TRBV6-5 and TRBJ1-1; D unclear. The CDR3 runs 15 residues. CDR1 and CDR2 (germline): MNHEY, SVGAGI. Trimming took off 0 bases at V and 5 bases at J, with 13 bases between the two ends. The CDR3 here is CASSYSWSDLTEAFF. The CDR3 DNA sequence: TGTGCCAGCAGTTACTCGTGGTCCGATCTAACTGAAGCTTTCTTT.

This clonotype has a count of ten or more. This chain joins TRBV5-1 and TRBJ2-1, with a possible D match to TRBD2 (6 bases). CDR1 and CDR2 (germline): SGHRS, YFSETQ. V lost 4 bases, J lost 8 bases, and 10 bases lay in between. The CDR3 is made up of 12 amino acids. CDR3 in amino acids: CASSRPSDEQFF. DNA of the CDR3: TGCGCCAGCAGCCGCCCTAGCGATGAGCAGTTCTTC. The whole variable domain, filled in from reference TRBV5-1 and TRBJ2-1, reads KAGVTQTPRYLIKTRGQQVTLSCSPISGHRSVSWYQQTPGQGLQFLFEYFSETQRNKGNFPGRFSGRQFSNSRSEMNVSTLELGDSALYLCASSRPSDEQFFGPGTRLTVL.

The J gene is TRBJ2-2, the V gene TRBV5-1; D call uncertain. Germline V CDR1 and CDR2: SGHRS, YFSETQ. There are 14 residues in the CDR3. V gave up 3 bases and J gave up 5 bases, with 11 bases separating them. CDR3 residues: CASSSTPETGELFF. The DNA for the CDR3 is TGCGCCAGCAGCTCGACGCCGGAGACCGGGGAGCTGTTTTTT.

This clonotype has more than one count but fewer than ten. The chain carries TRBV20-1 and TRBJ2-3; TRBD1 or TRBD2 may be the D gene (5 bases each). Germline V lookup: CDR1 DFQATT, CDR2 SNEGSKA (reference sequence). The V and J ends lost 0 bases and 6 bases respectively, with 19 bases between them. The CDR3 consists of 16 residues. CDR3 nucleotides: TGCAGTGCTAGAGATACTAGGGGCCCCGATAGGGATACGCAGTATTTT. This translates into CSARDTRGPDRDTQYF.

The V call is TRBV20-1, the J call TRBJ1-5; D may be TRBD1 (5 bases). This CDR3 is built from 13 residues. Germline V lookup: CDR1 DFQATT, CDR2 SNEGSKA (reference sequence). Trimming stripped 3 bases from V and 10 bases from J, with 16 bases between. CDR3 in amino acids: CSARGRGASPQHF. Written as DNA, the CDR3 is TGCAGTGCTAGGGGACGAGGCGCCAGCCCCCAGCATTTT.